This TCR beta chain emerged from a study of T-cell reconstitution after alpha-beta-depleted transplantation in children. A TCRbeta library incorporating unique molecular identifiers was prepared. Each CDR3 protein is one row after TCRdb ran MiXCR on the PCR reads. Of around 370,000 distinct CDR3 sequences in the sample, 10% were seen once. Per the germline V gene, CDR1 is MNHEY and CDR2 is SVGEGT. This CDR3 contains 13 residues. Between the trimmed V and J ends, which lost 4 bases and 2 bases, there was a span of 9 bases. The material was PBMCs from the stem cell graft donor, obtained from the stem cell graft. V is TRBV6-2 or TRBV6-3 and J is TRBJ2-7; D remains unclear. This clonotype originated in a human donor who donated a stem cell graft to a child with acute lymphoblastic leukemia. This CDR3 reads CASSFAIAYEQYF. CDR3 bases: TGTGCCAGCAGTTTCGCGATAGCCTACGAGCAGTACTTC.